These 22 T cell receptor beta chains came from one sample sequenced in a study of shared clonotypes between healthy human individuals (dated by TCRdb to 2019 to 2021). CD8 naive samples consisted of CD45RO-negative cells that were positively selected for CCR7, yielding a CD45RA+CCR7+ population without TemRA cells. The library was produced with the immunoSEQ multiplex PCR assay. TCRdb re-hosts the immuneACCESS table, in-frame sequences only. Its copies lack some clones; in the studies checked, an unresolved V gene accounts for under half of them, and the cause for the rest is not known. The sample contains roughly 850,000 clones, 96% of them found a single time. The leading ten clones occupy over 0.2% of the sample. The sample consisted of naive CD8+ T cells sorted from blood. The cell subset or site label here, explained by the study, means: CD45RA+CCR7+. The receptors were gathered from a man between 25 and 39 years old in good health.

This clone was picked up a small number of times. Here the CDR3 DNA reads TGTGCCAGCAGCCCCCACGACTCCTACAATGAGCAGTTCTTC. Translation: CASSPHDSYNEQFF. J is TRBJ2-1 and V is TRBV9; D is undetermined. The length of the CDR3 is 14 residues. The V gene lost 4 bases and the J gene lost 0 bases, with 8 bases spanning the gap. Germline V gene sequence: CDR1 SGDLS, CDR2 YYNGEE.

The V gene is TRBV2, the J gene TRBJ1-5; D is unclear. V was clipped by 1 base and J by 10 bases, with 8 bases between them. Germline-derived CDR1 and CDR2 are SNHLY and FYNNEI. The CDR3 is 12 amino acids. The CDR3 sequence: CASSEGQTPQHF. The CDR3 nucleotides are TGTGCCAGCAGTGAAGGACAAACTCCCCAGCATTTT.

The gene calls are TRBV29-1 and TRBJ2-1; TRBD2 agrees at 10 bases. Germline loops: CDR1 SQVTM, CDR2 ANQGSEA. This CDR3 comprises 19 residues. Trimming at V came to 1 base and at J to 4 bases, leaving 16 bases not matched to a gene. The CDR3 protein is CSVEGSSDLAGVKYNEQFF. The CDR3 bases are TGCAGCGTTGAAGGATCCTCTGACCTAGCGGGAGTTAAGTACAATGAGCAGTTCTTC.

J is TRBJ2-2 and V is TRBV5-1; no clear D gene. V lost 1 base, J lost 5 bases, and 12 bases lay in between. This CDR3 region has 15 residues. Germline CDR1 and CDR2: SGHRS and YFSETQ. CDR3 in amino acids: CASSLYPLSTGELFF. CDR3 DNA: TGCGCCAGCAGCTTGTACCCACTTTCTACCGGGGAGCTGTTTTTT.

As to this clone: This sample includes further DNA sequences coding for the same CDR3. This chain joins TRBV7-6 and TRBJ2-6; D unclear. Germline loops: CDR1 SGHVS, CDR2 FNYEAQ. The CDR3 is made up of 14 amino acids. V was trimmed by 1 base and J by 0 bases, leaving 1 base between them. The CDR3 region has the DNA TGTGCCAGCAGCTTAGGCTCTGGGGCCAACGTCCTGACTTTC. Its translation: CASSLGSGANVLTF.

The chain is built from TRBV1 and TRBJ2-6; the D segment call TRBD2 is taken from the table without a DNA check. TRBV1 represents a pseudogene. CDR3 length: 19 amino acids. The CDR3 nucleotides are TGCACCAGCAGCCAGGTCGACGGAGATGAGCGCTCTGGGGCCAACGTCCTGACTTTC. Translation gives CTSSQVDGDERSGANVLTF.

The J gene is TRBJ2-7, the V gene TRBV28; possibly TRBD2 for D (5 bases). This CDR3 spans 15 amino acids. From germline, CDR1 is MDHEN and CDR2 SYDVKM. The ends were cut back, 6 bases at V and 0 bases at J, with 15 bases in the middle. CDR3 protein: CASSNRAEGSYEQYF. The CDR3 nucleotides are TGTGCCAGCAGCAACAGAGCAGAGGGCTCCTACGAGCAGTACTTC.

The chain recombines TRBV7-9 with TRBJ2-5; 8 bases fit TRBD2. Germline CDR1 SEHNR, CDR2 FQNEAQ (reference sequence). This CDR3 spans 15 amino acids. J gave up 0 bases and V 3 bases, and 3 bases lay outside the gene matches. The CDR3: CASSFASGYQETQYF. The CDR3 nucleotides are TGTGCCAGCAGCTTCGCTAGCGGGTACCAAGAGACCCAGTACTTC.

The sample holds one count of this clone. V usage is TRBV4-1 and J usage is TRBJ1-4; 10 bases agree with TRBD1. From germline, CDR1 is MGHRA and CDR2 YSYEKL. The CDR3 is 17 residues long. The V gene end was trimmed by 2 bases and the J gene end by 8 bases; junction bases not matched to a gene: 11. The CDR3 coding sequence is TGCGCCAGCAGCCAAAGAGGGGACAGGGGTCGGCCGGAAAAACTGTTTTTT. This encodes CASSQRGDRGRPEKLFF.

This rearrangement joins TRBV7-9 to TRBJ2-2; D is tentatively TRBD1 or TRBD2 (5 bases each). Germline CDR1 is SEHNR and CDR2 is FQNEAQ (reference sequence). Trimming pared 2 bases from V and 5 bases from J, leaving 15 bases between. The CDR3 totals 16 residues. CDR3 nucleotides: TGTGCCAGCAGCTTACTAACAGGACTTTTGACCGGGGAGCTGTTTTTT. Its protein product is CASSLLTGLLTGELFF. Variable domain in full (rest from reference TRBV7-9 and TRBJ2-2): DTGVSQNPRHKITKRGQNVTFRCDPISEHNRLYWYRQTLGQGPEFLTYFQNEAQLEKSRLLSDRFSAERPKGSFSTLEIQRTEQGDSAMYLCASSLLTGLLTGELFFGEGSRLTVL.

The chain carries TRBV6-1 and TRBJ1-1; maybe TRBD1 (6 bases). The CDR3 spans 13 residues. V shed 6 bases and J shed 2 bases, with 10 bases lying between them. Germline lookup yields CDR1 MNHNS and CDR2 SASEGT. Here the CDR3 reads CASRPGANTEAFF. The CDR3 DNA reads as TGTGCCAGCAGGCCGGGGGCTAACACTGAAGCTTTCTTT.

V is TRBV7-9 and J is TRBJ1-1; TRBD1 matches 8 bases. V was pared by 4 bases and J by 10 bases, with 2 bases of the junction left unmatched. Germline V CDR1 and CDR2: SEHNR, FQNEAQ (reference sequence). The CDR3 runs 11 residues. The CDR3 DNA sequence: TGTGCCAGCAGCTCGGACAGGGTAGCTTTCTTT. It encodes CASSSDRVAFF.

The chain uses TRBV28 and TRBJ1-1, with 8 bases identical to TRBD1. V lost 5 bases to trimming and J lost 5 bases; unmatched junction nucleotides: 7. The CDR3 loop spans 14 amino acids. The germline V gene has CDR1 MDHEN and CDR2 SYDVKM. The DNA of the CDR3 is TGTGCCAGCAGTCCCAGGGGGCCGGGGACTGAAGCTTTCTTT. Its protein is CASSPRGPGTEAFF.

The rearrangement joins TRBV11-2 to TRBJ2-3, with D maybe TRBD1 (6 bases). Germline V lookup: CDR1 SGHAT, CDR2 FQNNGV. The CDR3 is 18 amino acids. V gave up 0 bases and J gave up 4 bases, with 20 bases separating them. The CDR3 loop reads CASSLDIWGREGPDTQYF. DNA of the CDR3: TGTGCCAGCAGCTTAGATATTTGGGGGCGCGAAGGCCCAGATACGCAGTATTTT.

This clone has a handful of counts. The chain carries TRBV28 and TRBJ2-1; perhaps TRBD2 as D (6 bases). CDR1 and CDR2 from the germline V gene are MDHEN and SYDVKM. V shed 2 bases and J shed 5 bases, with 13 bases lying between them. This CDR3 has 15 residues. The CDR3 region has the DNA TGTGCCAGCAGTTTAGGTCCTAGCGCAAACAATGAGCAGTTCTTC. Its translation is CASSLGPSANNEQFF. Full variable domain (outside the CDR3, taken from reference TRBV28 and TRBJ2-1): DVKVTQSSRYLVKRTGEKVFLECVQDMDHENMFWYRQDPGLGLRLIYFSYDVKMKEKGDIPEGYSVSREKKERFSLILESASTNQTSMYLCASSLGPSANNEQFFGPGTRLTVL.

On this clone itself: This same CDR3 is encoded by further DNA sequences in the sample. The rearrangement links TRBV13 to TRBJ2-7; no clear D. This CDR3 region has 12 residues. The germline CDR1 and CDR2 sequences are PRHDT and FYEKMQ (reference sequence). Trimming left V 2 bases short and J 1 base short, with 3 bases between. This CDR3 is CASSLLSYEQYF. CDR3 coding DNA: TGTGCCAGCAGCTTACTTTCCTACGAGCAGTACTTC.

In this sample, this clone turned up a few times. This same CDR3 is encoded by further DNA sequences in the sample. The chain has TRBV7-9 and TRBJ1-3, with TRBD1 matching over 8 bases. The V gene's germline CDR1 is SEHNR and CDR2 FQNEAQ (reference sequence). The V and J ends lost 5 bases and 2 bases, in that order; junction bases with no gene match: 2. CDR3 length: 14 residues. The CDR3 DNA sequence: TGTGCCAGCAGCCCGACAGGGGCTGGAAACACCATATATTTT. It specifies CASSPTGAGNTIYF.

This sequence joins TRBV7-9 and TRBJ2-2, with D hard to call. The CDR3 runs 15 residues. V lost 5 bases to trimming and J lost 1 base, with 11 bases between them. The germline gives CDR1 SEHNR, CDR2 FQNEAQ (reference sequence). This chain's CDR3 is CASSPRSGNTGELFF. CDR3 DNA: TGTGCCAGCAGCCCCCGATCGGGGAACACCGGGGAGCTGTTTTTT.

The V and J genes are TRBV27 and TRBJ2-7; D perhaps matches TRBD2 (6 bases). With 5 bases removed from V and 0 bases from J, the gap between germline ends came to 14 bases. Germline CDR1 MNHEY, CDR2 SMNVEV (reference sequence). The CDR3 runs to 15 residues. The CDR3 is CASSPTGLGSYEQYF. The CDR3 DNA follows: TGTGCCAGCAGTCCAACGGGACTGGGCTCCTACGAGCAGTACTTC.

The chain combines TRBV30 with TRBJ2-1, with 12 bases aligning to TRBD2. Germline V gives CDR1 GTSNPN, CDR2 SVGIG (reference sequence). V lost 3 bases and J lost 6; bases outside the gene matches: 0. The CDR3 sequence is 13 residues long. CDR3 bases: TGTGCCTGGAGGGGACTAGCGGGCAATGAGCAGTTCTTC. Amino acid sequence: CAWRGLAGNEQFF. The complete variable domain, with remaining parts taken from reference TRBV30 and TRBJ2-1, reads SQTIHQWPATLVQPVGSPLSLECTVEGTSNPNLYWYRQAAGRGLQLLFYSVGIGQISSEVPQNLSASRPQDRQFILSSKKLLLSDSGFYLCAWRGLAGNEQFFGPGTRLTVL.

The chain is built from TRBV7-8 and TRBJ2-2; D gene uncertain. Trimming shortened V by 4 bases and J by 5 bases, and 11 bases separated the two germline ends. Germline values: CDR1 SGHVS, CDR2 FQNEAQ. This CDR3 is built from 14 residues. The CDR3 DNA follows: TGTGCCAGCAGCTCCTTTCGAAGTACCGGGGAGCTGTTTTTT. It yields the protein CASSSFRSTGELFF.

Here the CDR3 DNA reads TGTGCCAGCAGTTTTAAAGGCGGCCCCCGTGAGTTCTTC. This gives the protein CASSFKGGPREFF. The chain couples TRBV11-2 to TRBJ2-1; no firm D call. Germline values: CDR1 SGHAT, CDR2 FQNNGV. The CDR3 spans 13 residues. Trimming left V 6 bases short and J 14 bases short, with 20 bases between.